At least ten counts were recorded for the clone carrying this T cell receptor (beta chain). Its matching antigen is unknown. The data originate from a study of T cells after yellow fever vaccination. UMIs were added to TCR cDNA along with a universal primer site when it was made by 5'RACE template switching. TCRdb re-called the 5' RACE reads with MiXCR, one entry per CDR3 protein. The sample includes about 360,000 distinct CDR3 sequences, 6% to 8% of them seen just once. In germline, CDR1 is SGHTA, CDR2 FQGNSA. The CDR3 has 18 amino acids. Losses at the gene ends were 0 bases for V and 2 bases for J; bases not matched to a gene: 3. Notes on the study in general: Within FACS-sorted repertoires, abundant clonotypes contaminating from the bulk population could be present. Overlap between CD4 and CD8 compartments was detected for a small share of clonotypes. A large majority of primary-vaccination clones showed up again after the booster (approximately 96% CD4, 88% CD8).

The TCR was taken from a man younger than 45 who received the YFV17D yellow fever vaccine. This rearrangement joins TRBV7-2 to TRBJ2-6; 11 nucleotides align to TRBD2. The specimen comprised PBMCs, sampled 5 days after the yellow fever booster vaccination. This CDR3 is CASSLALAGAAGANVLTF. CDR3 coding DNA: TGTGCCAGCAGCTTAGCACTAGCGGGAGCAGCTGGGGCCAACGTCCTGACTTTC.